The 2 T cell receptor delta chains given below trace back to one sample, sequenced in a study of gamma-delta chains in newborns, infants, children. TCRdb used CATT to re-call clones from the reads. The sample has around 5,000 delta-chain clones; approximately 15% are singletons. The starting material was blood, obtained at baseline. Receptors were obtained from a child who was a newborn, infant or young child, either healthy, febrile or measles-vaccinated (not recorded which).

The V and J genes are TRDV1 and TRDJ1; TRDD3 matches 12 bases. This CDR3 has 20 amino acids. Per germline, CDR1 TSWWSYY and CDR2 QGS. J lost 2 bases, V lost 4 bases, and 17 bases had no gene match. CDR3 sequence (DNA): TGTGCTCTTGGGGCCTTCCAGTACTGGGGGATACTACGTTGGACCGATAAACTCATCTTT. Translating it yields CALGAFQYWGILRWTDKLIF.

A few counts support this clone. This chain connects TRDV1 to TRDJ1; TRDD2 aligns across 8 bases. V gave up 3 bases and J gave up 4 bases; unmatched junction bases: 16. There are 18 residues in the CDR3. Germline V gene lookup returns CDR1 TSWWSYY and CDR2 QGS. Written as DNA, the CDR3 is TGTGCTCTTGGGGAGGGGGGCTTCCTACTTCGCCTTTTCGATAAACTCATCTTT. Translation gives CALGEGGFLLRLFDKLIF.